A selection of T cell receptor beta chains follows, all from one sample in a study of blood T cell repertoires in COVID-19. Repertoires were generated with immunoSEQ multiplex PCR, while TCRdb's copy carries only in-frame clones and drops some. Seen here are around 150,000 clones, roughly 93% observed once, and the top ten hold roughly 4.8%. Sequenced: peripheral blood. These receptors all stem from a woman aged 45-59 years with acute or convalescent COVID-19. Each CDR3 is given with its conserved first and last residue. Fields, in order: D gene, J gene, clone size, V gene, CDR3 protein, CDR3 DNA. D genes are given only for firm matches. Not every row has a clone size; where given, it reads once, few, many or a size class.

TRBD2	TRBJ2-7	.	TRBV28	CASSSPGTSAYEQYF	TGTGCCAGCAGTTCCCCCGGGACTAGCGCCTACGAGCAGTACTTC
TRBD2	TRBJ2-1	.	TRBV9	CASSHGLAGDNEQFF	TGTGCCAGCAGCCACGGTCTAGCGGGAGATAATGAGCAGTTCTTC
.	TRBJ1-1	.	TRBV18	CASSDDMNTEAFF	TGTGCCAGCTCCGATGACATGAACACTGAAGCTTTCTTT
TRBD1	TRBJ1-1	.	TRBV5-1	CASSLEGTGNTEAFF	TGCGCCAGCAGCTTAGAAGGGACAGGTAACACTGAAGCTTTCTTT
.	TRBJ1-1	.	TRBV7-9	CASSLGRGEAFF	TGTGCCAGCAGCTTAGGGAGGGGTGAAGCTTTCTTT
.	TRBJ2-3	.	TRBV4-3	CASSQVGGTDTQYF	TGCGCCAGCAGCCAAGTTGGAGGGACAGATACGCAGTATTTT
.	TRBJ2-5	.	TRBV6-5	CASSSRRVAWETQYF	TGTGCCAGCAGTTCCCGGAGGGTAGCTTGGGAGACCCAGTACTTC
.	TRBJ2-3	.	TRBV10-3	CAISESQGHATDTQYF	TGTGCCATCAGTGAGTCCCAGGGCCATGCCACAGATACGCAGTATTTT
.	TRBJ2-7	.	TRBV12-3/TRBV12-4	CASSFGQVYEQYF	TGTGCCAGCAGTTTTGGGCAGGTCTACGAGCAGTACTTC
TRBD2	TRBJ2-2	.	TRBV4-1	CASSPLAGTGELFF	TGCGCCAGCAGCCCCCTAGCGGGCACCGGGGAGCTGTTTTTT
.	TRBJ1-2	few	TRBV19	CASSIAGTRNHYGYTF	TGTGCCAGTAGTATTGCAGGGACAAGGAATCACTATGGCTACACCTTC
TRBD1	TRBJ2-7	.	TRBV10-3	CAIRPSGQGSSYEQYF	TGTGCCATCAGGCCGTCGGGACAGGGGAGCTCCTACGAGCAGTACTTC
TRBD1	TRBJ2-7	.	TRBV18	CASSGFGTGAYEQYF	TGTGCCAGCTCAGGATTCGGGACAGGAGCCTACGAGCAGTACTTC
.	TRBJ2-7	.	TRBV4-1	CASSQRESSYEQYF	TGCGCCAGCAGCCAGAGGGAAAGCTCCTACGAGCAGTACTTC
TRBD1	TRBJ1-1	.	TRBV19	CASSIGQGLYLNTEAFF	TGTGCCAGTAGTATAGGACAGGGTCTATATCTAAACACTGAAGCTTTCTTT
TRBD1	TRBJ1-6	.	TRBV11-1	CASSSVLKTGVSPLHF	TGTGCCAGCAGCTCTGTGTTAAAGACAGGGGTTTCACCCCTCCACTTT
.	TRBJ1-6	.	TRBV28	CASSLVGWGVYSPLHF	TGTGCCAGCAGTTTAGTCGGATGGGGGGTATATTCACCCCTCCACTTT
TRBD1	TRBJ1-1	.	TRBV23-1	CASSQPITTGGKIPEAFF	TGCGCCAGCAGTCAACCGATTACCACAGGGGGCAAGATTCCTGAAGCTTTCTTT
.	TRBJ1-3	.	TRBV30	CATTESGNTIYF	TGTGCCACGACTGAGTCTGGAAACACCATATATTTT
.	TRBJ1-3	.	TRBV11-2	CASSLYGSNLGNTIYF	TGTGCCAGCAGCTTATACGGGTCGAACCTGGGAAACACCATATATTTT
.	TRBJ2-7	.	TRBV5-6	CASGGNSYEQYF	TGTGCCAGCGGAGGCAACTCCTACGAGCAGTACTTC
TRBD1	TRBJ2-2	.	TRBV3-1/TRBV3-2	CASSPLDRENEELFF	TGTGCCAGCAGCCCCCTAGACAGGGAGAATGAGGAGCTGTTTTTT
.	TRBJ1-1	.	TRBV2	CASLEGEWNTEAFF	TGTGCCAGCCTGGAGGGAGAATGGAACACTGAAGCTTTCTTT
.	TRBJ2-3	once	TRBV7-3	CASSLGTAGDTQYF	TGTGCCAGCAGCCTCGGGACCGCGGGGGATACGCAGTATTTT
.	TRBJ1-5	.	TRBV7-8	CASSLNIISLVRSQPQHF	TGTGCCAGCAGCTTAAATATCATCAGTCTAGTAAGGAGTCAGCCCCAGCATTTT
.	TRBJ1-1	.	TRBV7-2	CASSLGAGLNTEAFF	TGTGCCAGCAGCTTAGGGGCGGGGCTGAACACTGAAGCTTTCTTT
TRBD2	TRBJ2-7	.	TRBV6-5	CASSLADSYEQYF	TGTGCCAGCAGTCTAGCGGACTCCTACGAGCAGTACTTC
TRBD1	TRBJ1-2	.	TRBV20-1	CSLGQGKGYTF	TGCAGCCTAGGACAGGGAAAAGGCTACACCTTC
.	TRBJ1-3	.	TRBV5-1	CASRTGISGNTIYF	TGCGCCAGCAGGACCGGGATTTCTGGAAACACCATATATTTT
.	TRBJ2-5	.	TRBV9	CASSVEVRAETQYF	TGTGCCAGCAGCGTAGAAGTCAGGGCAGAGACCCAGTACTTC
TRBD1	TRBJ2-1	.	TRBV7-6	CASRPIGQGLGNEQFF	TGTGCCAGCAGACCCATCGGACAGGGATTAGGCAATGAGCAGTTCTTC
.	TRBJ1-1	.	TRBV10-2	CASSDPNRVTEAFF	TGCGCCAGCAGTGACCCAAACAGGGTCACTGAAGCTTTCTTT
TRBD2	TRBJ2-3	.	TRBV28	CASGTSGRTDTQYF	TGTGCCAGTGGGACTAGCGGGAGGACAGATACGCAGTATTTT
TRBD1	TRBJ1-1	.	TRBV19	CASRPEGDREGEAFF	TGTGCCAGTAGACCCGAAGGGGACAGGGAGGGAGAAGCTTTCTTT
.	TRBJ1-1	.	TRBV11-2	CASSRAGTLTGQNTEAFF	TGTGCCAGCAGCCGGGCAGGGACACTCACGGGACAGAACACTGAAGCTTTCTTT
.	TRBJ2-2	.	TRBV7-9	CASSLVDRNTGELFF	TGTGCCAGCAGCTTAGTGGACAGAAACACCGGGGAGCTGTTTTTT
.	TRBJ1-5	.	TRBV30	CAWNSGGNQPQHF	TGTGCCTGGAACTCGGGGGGGAATCAGCCCCAGCATTTT
TRBD1	TRBJ1-5	.	TRBV11-1	CASSLGTGSNQPQHF	TGTGCCAGCAGCTTGGGGACAGGGTCGAATCAGCCCCAGCATTTT
TRBD1	TRBJ2-7	.	TRBV25-1	CASSPFGTAYEQYF	TGTGCCAGCAGTCCTTTCGGGACAGCTTACGAGCAGTACTTC
.	TRBJ1-1	.	TRBV18	CASSPGPSNTEAFF	TGTGCCAGCTCACCAGGCCCTTCGAACACTGAAGCTTTCTTT
.	TRBJ2-3	.	TRBV10-2	CASSESGTGSTQYF	TGCGCCAGCAGTGAGTCAGGGACCGGGAGTACGCAGTATTTT
.	TRBJ1-1	.	TRBV5-1	CASSYGGNTEAFF	TGCGCCAGCAGCTACGGAGGAAACACTGAAGCTTTCTTT
.	TRBJ2-1	.	TRBV3-1/TRBV3-2	CAIQEGSTYNEQFF	TGTGCCATCCAGGAGGGGTCGACCTACAATGAGCAGTTCTTC
.	TRBJ2-5	.	TRBV14	CASSPKGRFQETQYF	TGTGCCAGCAGCCCGAAGGGGCGGTTCCAAGAGACCCAGTACTTC
.	TRBJ1-5	once	TRBV3-1/TRBV3-2	CASGEGHQPQHF	TGTGCCAGCGGGGAGGGGCATCAGCCCCAGCATTTT
TRBD1	TRBJ1-3	few	TRBV9	CASSVRGNAGNTIYF	TGTGCCAGCAGCGTCAGGGGGAATGCTGGAAACACCATATATTTT
TRBD1	TRBJ1-1	.	TRBV6-2/TRBV6-3	CASSQAGWGQGVRTEAFF	TGTGCCAGCAGTCAAGCCGGATGGGGACAGGGAGTTAGGACTGAAGCTTTCTTT
.	TRBJ1-5	.	TRBV12-5	CASGRMTQGPYQPQHF	TGTGCTAGTGGCCGCATGACCCAGGGGCCTTATCAGCCCCAGCATTTT
TRBD1	TRBJ1-1	.	TRBV5-1	CASSFTGTGGPNTEAFF	TGCGCCAGCAGCTTTACCGGGACAGGGGGTCCGAACACTGAAGCTTTCTTT
.	TRBJ2-3	.	TRBV6-2/TRBV6-3	CASSYSTIVASWDTQYF	TGTGCCAGCAGTTACTCGACTATTGTGGCCTCGTGGGATACGCAGTATTTT
TRBD1	TRBJ1-2	.	TRBV30	CAWGRDRGSYTF	TGTGCCTGGGGACGGGACAGGGGTAGCTACACCTTC
TRBD1	TRBJ2-3	.	TRBV15	CATSTTGWVTDTQYF	TGTGCCACCAGCACGACAGGGTGGGTCACAGATACGCAGTATTTT
.	TRBJ2-7	.	TRBV7-9	CASSRPTRSVEQYF	TGTGCCAGCAGCCGACCGACTAGGTCGGTCGAGCAGTACTTC
.	TRBJ2-2	.	TRBV4-2	CASSQEAISNTGELFF	TGTGCCAGCAGCCAAGAAGCTATTTCGAACACCGGGGAGCTGTTTTTT
TRBD1	TRBJ1-1	.	TRBV12-5	CASGFPELQGSTEAFF	TGTGCTAGTGGTTTCCCTGAACTACAGGGGTCCACTGAAGCTTTCTTT
TRBD1	TRBJ1-2	.	TRBV19	CASSESRDRERVSGYTF	TGTGCCAGTAGTGAGTCCCGGGACAGGGAGAGGGTTAGCGGCTACACCTTC
.	TRBJ1-1	.	TRBV7-3	CASSLQGGGEAFF	TGTGCCAGCAGCTTACAGGGAGGGGGTGAAGCTTTCTTT